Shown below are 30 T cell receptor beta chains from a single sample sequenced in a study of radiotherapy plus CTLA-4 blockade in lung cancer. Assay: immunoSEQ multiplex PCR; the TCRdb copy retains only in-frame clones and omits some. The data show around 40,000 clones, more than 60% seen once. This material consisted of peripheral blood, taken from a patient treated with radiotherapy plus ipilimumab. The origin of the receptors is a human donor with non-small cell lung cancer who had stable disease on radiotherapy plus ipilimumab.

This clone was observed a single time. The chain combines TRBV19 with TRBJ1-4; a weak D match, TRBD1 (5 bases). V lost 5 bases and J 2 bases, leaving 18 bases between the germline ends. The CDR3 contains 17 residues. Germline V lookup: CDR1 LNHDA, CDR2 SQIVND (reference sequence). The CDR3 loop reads CASSPRGGVGTNEKLFF. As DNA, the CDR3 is TGTGCCAGTAGTCCCCGTGGAGGGGTTGGGACTAATGAAAAACTGTTTTTT. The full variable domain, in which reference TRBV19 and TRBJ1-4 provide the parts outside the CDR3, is DGGITQSPKYLFRKEGQNVTLSCEQNLNHDAMYWYRQDPGQGLRLIYYSQIVNDFQKGDIAEGYSVSREKKESFPLTVTSAQKNPTAFYLCASSPRGGVGTNEKLFFGSGTQLSVL.

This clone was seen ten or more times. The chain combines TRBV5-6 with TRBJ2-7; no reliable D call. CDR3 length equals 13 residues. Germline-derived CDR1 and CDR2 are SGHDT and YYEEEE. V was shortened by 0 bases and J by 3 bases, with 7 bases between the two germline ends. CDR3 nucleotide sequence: TGTGCCAGCAGCTTGGGCAGAATCTACGAGCAGTACTTC. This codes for CASSLGRIYEQYF.

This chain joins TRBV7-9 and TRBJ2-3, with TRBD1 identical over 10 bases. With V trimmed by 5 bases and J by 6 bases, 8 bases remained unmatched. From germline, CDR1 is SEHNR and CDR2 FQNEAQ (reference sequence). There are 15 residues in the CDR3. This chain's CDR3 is CASSLRDRGRDTQYF. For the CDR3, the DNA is TGTGCCAGCAGCCTCCGGGACAGGGGAAGGGATACGCAGTATTTT.

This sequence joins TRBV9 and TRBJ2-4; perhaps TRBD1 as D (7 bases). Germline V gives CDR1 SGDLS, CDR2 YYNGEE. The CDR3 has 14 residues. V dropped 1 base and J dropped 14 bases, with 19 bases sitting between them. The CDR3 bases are TGTGCCAGCAGCGTAAACCCCGCGGAGGGGGCCAAGTACTTC. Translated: CASSVNPAEGAKYF.

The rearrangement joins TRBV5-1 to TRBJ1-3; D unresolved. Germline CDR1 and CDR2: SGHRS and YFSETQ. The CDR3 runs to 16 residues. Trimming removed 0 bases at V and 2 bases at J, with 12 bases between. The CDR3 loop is CASSLAGGEAGNTIYF. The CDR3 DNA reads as TGCGCCAGCAGCTTGGCTGGAGGAGAAGCTGGAAACACCATATATTTT.

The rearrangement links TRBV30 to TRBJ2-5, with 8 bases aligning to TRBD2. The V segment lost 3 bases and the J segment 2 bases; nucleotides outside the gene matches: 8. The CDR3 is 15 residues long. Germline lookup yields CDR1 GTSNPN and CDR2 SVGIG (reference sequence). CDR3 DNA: TGTGCCTGGAGCCCCGTAGCGGGGTTTCAAGAGACCCAGTACTTC. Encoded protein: CAWSPVAGFQETQYF.

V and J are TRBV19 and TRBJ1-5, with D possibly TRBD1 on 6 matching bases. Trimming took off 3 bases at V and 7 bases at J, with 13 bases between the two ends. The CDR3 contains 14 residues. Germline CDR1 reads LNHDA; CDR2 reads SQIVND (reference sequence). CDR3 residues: CASSMEGTRQPQHF. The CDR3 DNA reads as TGTGCCAGTAGTATGGAAGGGACACGCCAGCCCCAGCATTTT.

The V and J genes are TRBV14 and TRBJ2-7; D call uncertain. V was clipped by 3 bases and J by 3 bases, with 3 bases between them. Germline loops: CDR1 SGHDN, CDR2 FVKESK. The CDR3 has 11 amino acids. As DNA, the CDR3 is TGTGCCAGCAGCCACCACTACGAGCAGTACTTC. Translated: CASSHHYEQYF.

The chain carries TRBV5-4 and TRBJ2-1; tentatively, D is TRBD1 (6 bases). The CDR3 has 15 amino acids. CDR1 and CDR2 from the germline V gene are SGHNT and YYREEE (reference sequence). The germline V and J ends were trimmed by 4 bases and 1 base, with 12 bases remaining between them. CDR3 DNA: TGTGCCAGCAGCCCGGGGCAGGGGTCCTACAATGAGCAGTTCTTC. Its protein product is CASSPGQGSYNEQFF.

In DNA, the CDR3 is TGTGCCATCAGGGACAGGGCCGATCAGCCCCAGCATTTT. It translates to CAIRDRADQPQHF. The chain has TRBV10-3 and TRBJ1-5, with 8 bases lining up with TRBD1. This CDR3 has 13 amino acids. After removal of 6 bases from V and 5 bases from J, the junction contained 3 bases not matched to a gene. Germline V gives CDR1 ENHRY, CDR2 SYGVKD.

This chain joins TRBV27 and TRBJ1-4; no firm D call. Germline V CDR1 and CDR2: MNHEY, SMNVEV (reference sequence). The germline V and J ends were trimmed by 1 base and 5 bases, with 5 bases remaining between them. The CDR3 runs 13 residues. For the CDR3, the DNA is TGTGCCAGCAGTTTATTTGGCAATGAAAAACTGTTTTTT. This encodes CASSLFGNEKLFF.

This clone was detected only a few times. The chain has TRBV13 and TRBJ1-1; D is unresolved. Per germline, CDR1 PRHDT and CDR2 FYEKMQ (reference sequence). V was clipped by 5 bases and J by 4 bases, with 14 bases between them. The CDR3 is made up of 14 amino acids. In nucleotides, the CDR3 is TGTGCCAGCAGCGACCCAGGAAGACGCACTGAAGCTTTCTTT. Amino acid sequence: CASSDPGRRTEAFF.

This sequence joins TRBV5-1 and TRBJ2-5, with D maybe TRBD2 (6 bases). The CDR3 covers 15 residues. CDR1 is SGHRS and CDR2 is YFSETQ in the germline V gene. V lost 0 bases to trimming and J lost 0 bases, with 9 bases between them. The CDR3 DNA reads TGCGCCAGCAGCTTGGTCGGGGGATACCAAGAGACCCAGTACTTC. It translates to CASSLVGGYQETQYF.

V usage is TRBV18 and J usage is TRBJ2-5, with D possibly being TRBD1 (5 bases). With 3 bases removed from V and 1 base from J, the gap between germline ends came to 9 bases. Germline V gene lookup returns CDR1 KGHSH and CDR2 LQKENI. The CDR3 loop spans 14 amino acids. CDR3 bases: TGTGCCAGCTCACCCCTCGACAGCCAAGAGACCCAGTACTTC. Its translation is CASSPLDSQETQYF.

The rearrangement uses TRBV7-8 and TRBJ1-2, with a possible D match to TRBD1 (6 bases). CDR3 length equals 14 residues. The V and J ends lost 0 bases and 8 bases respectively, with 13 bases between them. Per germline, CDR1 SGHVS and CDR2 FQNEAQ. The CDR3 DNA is TGTGCCAGCAGCTTAGCCGCAGGGCAGGGGGGCTACACCTTC. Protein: CASSLAAGQGGYTF.

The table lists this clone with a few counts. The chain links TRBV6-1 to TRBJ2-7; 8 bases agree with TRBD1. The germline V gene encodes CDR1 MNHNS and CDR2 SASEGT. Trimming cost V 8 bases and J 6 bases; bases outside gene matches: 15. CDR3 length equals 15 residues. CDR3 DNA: TGTGCCAGCTCTAGGGCCGGACAGGGCTCAGGCGAGCAGTACTTC. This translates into CASSRAGQGSGEQYF.

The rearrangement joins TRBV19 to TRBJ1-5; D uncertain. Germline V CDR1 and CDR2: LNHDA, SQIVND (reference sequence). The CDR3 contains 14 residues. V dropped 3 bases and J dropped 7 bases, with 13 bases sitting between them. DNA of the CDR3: TGTGCCAGTAGTATGTGGGAGGTGAACCAGCCCCAGCATTTT. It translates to CASSMWEVNQPQHF.

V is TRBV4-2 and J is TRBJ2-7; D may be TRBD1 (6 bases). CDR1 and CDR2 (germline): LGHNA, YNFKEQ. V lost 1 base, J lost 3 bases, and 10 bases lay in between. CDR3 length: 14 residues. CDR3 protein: CASSQGGQSYEQYF. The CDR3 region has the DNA TGTGCCAGCAGCCAAGGAGGACAGAGCTACGAGCAGTACTTC.

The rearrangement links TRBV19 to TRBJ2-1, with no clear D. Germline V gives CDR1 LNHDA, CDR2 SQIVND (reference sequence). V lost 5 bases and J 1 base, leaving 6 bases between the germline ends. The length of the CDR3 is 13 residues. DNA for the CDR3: TGTGCCAGTAGTTCAGGTTCCTACAATGAGCAGTTCTTC. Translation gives CASSSGSYNEQFF.

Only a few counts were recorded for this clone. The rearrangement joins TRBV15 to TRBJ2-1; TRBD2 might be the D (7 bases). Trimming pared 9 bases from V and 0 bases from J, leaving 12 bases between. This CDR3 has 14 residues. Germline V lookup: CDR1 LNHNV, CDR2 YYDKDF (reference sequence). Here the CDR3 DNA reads TGTGCCACTAAGGGAGGGGGCTCCTACAATGAGCAGTTCTTC. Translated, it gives CATKGGGSYNEQFF. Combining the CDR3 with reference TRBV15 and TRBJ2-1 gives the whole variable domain DAMVIQNPRYQVTQFGKPVTLSCSQTLNHNVMYWYQQKSSQAPKLLFHYYDKDFNNEADTPDNFQSRRPNTSFCFLDIRSPGLGDTAMYLCATKGGGSYNEQFFGPGTRLTVL.

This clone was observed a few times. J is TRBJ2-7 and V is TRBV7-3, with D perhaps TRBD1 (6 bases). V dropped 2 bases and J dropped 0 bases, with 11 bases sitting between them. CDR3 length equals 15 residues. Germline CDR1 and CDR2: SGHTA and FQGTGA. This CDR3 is CASSLGGSGSYEQYF. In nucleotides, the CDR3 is TGTGCCAGCAGCTTAGGGGGCTCGGGCTCCTACGAGCAGTACTTC.

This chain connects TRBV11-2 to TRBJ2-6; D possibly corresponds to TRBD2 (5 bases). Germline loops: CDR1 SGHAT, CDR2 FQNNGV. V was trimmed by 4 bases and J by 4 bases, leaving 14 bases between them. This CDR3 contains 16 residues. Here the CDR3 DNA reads TGTGCCAGCAGCTCGCTCGCCCGGGGAGGGGCCAACGTCCTGACTTTC. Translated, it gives CASSSLARGGANVLTF.

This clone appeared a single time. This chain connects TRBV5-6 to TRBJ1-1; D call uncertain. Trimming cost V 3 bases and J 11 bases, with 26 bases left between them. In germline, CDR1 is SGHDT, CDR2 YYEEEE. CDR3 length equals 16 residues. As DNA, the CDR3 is TGTGCCAGCAGCTCACTCACATCTAGGGCACGGGAGGGTGCTTTCTTT. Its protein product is CASSSLTSRAREGAFF.

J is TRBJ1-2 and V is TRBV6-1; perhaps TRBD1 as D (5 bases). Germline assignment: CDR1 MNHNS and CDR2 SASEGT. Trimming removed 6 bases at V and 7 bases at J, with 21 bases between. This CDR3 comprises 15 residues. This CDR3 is CASRGTDDIMRGYTF. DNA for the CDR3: TGTGCCAGCAGGGGGACTGACGATATTATGCGTGGCTACACCTTC.

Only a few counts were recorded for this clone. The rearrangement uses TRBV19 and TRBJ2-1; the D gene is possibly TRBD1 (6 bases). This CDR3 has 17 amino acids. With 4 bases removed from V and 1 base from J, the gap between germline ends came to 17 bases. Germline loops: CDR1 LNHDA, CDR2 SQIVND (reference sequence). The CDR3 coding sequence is TGTGCCAGTAGTACTAAGGGGGTCTCGGGGTCCTACAATGAGCAGTTCTTC. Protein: CASSTKGVSGSYNEQFF.

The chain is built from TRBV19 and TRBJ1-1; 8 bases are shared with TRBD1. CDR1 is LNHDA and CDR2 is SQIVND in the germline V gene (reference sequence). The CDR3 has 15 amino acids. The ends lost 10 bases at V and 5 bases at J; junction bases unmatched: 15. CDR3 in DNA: TGTGCCACTACCTACATCCGGACAGGGAGTACTGAAGCTTTCTTT. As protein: CATTYIRTGSTEAFF.

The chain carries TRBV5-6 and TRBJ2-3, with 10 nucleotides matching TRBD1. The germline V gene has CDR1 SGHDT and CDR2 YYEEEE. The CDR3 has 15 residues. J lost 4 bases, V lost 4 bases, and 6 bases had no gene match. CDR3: CASSPTGGTSDTQYF. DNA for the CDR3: TGTGCCAGCAGCCCGACAGGGGGCACGTCAGATACGCAGTATTTT.

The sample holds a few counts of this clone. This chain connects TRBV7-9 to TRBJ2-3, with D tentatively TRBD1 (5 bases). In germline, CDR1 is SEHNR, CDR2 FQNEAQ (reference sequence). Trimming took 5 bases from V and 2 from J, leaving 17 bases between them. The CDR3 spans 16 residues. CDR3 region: CASSPPDNYNTDTQYF. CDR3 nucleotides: TGTGCCAGCAGCCCCCCGGACAATTACAACACAGATACGCAGTATTTT.

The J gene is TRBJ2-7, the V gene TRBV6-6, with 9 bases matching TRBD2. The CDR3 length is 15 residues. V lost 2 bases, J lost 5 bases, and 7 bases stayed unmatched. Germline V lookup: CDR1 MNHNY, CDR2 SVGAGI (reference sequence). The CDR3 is CASSYAAGGLNEQYF. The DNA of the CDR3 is TGTGCCAGCAGTTACGCGGCGGGGGGGCTGAACGAGCAGTACTTC.

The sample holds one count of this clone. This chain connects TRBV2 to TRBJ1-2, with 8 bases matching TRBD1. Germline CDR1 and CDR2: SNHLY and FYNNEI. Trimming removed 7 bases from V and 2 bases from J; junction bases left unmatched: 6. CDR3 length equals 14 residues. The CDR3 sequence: CASNKGQANYGYTF. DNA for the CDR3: TGTGCCAGCAACAAGGGACAGGCCAACTATGGCTACACCTTC.